The clone carrying this T cell receptor beta chain was seen only once. Seattle's cohort entered during active infection and was followed longitudinally. This entry belongs to a study of blood T cell repertoires in COVID-19. About the study: There were acute and convalescent COVID-19 samples, and they came from the United States, Italy and Spain.

Per the original data handling: The assay estimated nucleated cells by amplifying reference gene primers. Only in-frame clones appear in the TCRdb table, and some are missing; sequencing was by immunoSEQ multiplex PCR. That table gives V, J and clone size, and the DNA gave D and trimming. The sample lists hundreds of thousands of clones, roughly 82% occurring once. V lost 2 bases and J 12 bases, leaving 11 bases between the germline ends. CDR1 MNHEY and CDR2 SVGAGI come from the germline V gene. This CDR3 has 13 amino acids. The chain uses TRBV6-5 and TRBJ1-6, with D perhaps TRBD1 (6 bases). This TCR derives from an elderly woman with COVID-19, enrolled during active disease. The source material was peripheral blood. The CDR3, as DNA: TGTGCCAGCAGTTACGTTTCAGGGGAACCCCTCCACTTT. It yields the protein CASSYVSGEPLHF.